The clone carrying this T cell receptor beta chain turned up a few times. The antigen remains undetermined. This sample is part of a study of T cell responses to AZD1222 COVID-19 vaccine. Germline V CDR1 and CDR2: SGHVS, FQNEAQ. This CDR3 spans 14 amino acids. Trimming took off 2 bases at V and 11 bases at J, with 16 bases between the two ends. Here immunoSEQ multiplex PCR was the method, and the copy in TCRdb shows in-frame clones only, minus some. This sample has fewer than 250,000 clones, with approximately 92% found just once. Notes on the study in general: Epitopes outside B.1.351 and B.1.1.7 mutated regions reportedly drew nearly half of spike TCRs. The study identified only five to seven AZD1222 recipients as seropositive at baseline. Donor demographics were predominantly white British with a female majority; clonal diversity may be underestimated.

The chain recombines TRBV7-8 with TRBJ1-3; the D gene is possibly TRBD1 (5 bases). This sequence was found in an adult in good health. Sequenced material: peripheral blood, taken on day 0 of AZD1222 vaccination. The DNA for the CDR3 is TGTGCCAGCAGCTTAATGGGGACCACCGGAGCCATATATTTT. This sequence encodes CASSLMGTTGAIYF.